This TCR beta chain was identified in a study of graft-versus-host responses after intestinal transplantation. Study background: Each patient got anti-thymocyte globulin induction, then tacrolimus and steroids for around three years.

Study results and limitations: Detected in recipient marrow were GvH clones, some of which were first observed in ileum or blood.

Produced via immunoSEQ multiplex PCR; TCRdb's table is partial and in-frame only. The data show about 22,000 clones, around three quarters seen once. Germline assignment: CDR1 SQVTM and CDR2 ANQGSEA. The junction had 5 bases not matched to a gene; V was cut back by 0 bases and J by 2 bases. The CDR3 loop spans 16 amino acids. Intraepithelial and lamina propria lymphocytes were freed from processed graft tissue. In regard to this clone: The antigen remains undetermined.

The material was ileum tissue, obtained 12 days after intestinal transplant. This sequence joins TRBV29-1 and TRBJ2-7, with 12 bases that match TRBD2. This clonotype was sampled from a human patient who received an intestinal transplant, so some T cells may come from the graft donor. CDR3 protein: CSVEEGLAGITYEQYF. The CDR3 bases are TGCAGCGTTGAAGAAGGACTAGCGGGGATTACCTACGAGCAGTACTTC.